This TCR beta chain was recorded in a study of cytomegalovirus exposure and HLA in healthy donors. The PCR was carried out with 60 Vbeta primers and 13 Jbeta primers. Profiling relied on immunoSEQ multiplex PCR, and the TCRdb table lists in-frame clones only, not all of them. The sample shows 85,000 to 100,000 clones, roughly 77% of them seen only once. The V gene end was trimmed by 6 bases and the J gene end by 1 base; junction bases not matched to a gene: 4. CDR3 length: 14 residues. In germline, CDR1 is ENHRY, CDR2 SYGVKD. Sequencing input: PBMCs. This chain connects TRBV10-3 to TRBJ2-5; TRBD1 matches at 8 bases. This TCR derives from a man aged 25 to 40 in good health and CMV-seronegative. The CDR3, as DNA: TGTGCCATCAGGGATGGGACAGGCCAAGAGACCCAGTACTTC. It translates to CAIRDGTGQETQYF.